Listed below are T cell receptor beta chains from one sample, sequenced in a study of blood T cells in healthy people across ages. One entry per CDR3 protein results from TCRdb running MiXCR on the 5' RACE reads. This sample has roughly 1.6 million distinct CDR3 sequences; roughly 32% occur once, and the top ten carry about 11%. Material: blood. The receptors come from a woman aged 25 to 39 in good health. CDR3s include the opening cysteine and the closing phenylalanine or tryptophan. D genes are given only for firm matches. The size of a clone is reported for some rows only, either as once, few or many, or as a class for expanded clones.

D: NA; V: TRBV7-3; size: NA; J: TRBJ2-5; CDR3: CASWALMRGSTPGETQYF; DNA: TGTGCCAGCTGGGCTTTGATGCGGGGTTCTACCCCAGGGGAGACCCAGTACTTC
D: TRBD2; V: TRBV29-1; size: many; J: TRBJ2-1; CDR3: CSVEGLASSYNEQFF; DNA: TGCAGCGTTGAAGGACTAGCCAGCTCCTACAATGAGCAGTTCTTC
D: NA; V: TRBV4-1; size: NA; J: TRBJ1-2; CDR3: CASSQGVGGSPRYGYTF; DNA: TGCGCCAGCAGCCAAGGTGTGGGGGGAAGCCCGCGTTATGGCTACACCTTC
D: NA; V: TRBV28; size: NA; J: TRBJ1-5; CDR3: CASTLGGDNQPQHF; DNA: TGTGCCAGCACCTTAGGAGGGGACAATCAGCCCCAGCATTTT
D: TRBD2; V: TRBV30; size: NA; J: TRBJ2-3; CDR3: CAWSGASGVTDTQYF; DNA: TGTGCCTGGAGTGGGGCGAGCGGGGTGACAGATACGCAGTATTTT
D: NA; V: TRBV13; size: many; J: TRBJ2-5; CDR3: CASSLSPSETQYF; DNA: TGTGCCAGCAGCTTAAGTCCTTCGGAGACCCAGTACTTC
D: TRBD1; V: TRBV7-9; size: few; J: TRBJ1-1; CDR3: CASSYLQGAEAFF; DNA: TGTGCCAGCAGCTACCTTCAGGGGGCTGAAGCTTTCTTT
D: TRBD2; V: TRBV30; size: NA; J: TRBJ2-3; CDR3: CAWSPAGTSAGLTDTQYF; DNA: TGTGCCTGGAGTCCGGCCGGGACTAGCGCCGGACTTACAGATACGCAGTATTTT
D: NA; V: TRBV28; size: NA; J: TRBJ1-2; CDR3: CASIIRTGVHGYTF; DNA: TGTGCCAGCATCATAAGGACGGGGGTGCATGGCTACACCTTC
D: NA; V: TRBV3-1; size: NA; J: TRBJ2-7; CDR3: CASSRTSRDQYF; DNA: TGTGCCAGCAGCCGGACCTCAAGAGACCAGTACTTC
D: NA; V: TRBV2; size: few; J: TRBJ2-7; CDR3: CASRSDLEGDSYEQYF; DNA: TGTGCCAGCAGATCCGACTTAGAGGGGGACTCCTACGAGCAGTACTTC
D: NA; V: TRBV12-3/TRBV12-4; size: few; J: TRBJ1-4; CDR3: CASSLGQELIPRREKLFF; DNA: TGTGCCAGCAGTTTAGGTCAGGAACTAATCCCGAGGCGAGAAAAACTGTTTTTT
D: NA; V: TRBV10-3; size: NA; J: TRBJ2-6; CDR3: CAVQGGGANVLTF; DNA: TGTGCCGTACAGGGAGGTGGGGCCAACGTCCTGACTTTC
D: NA; V: TRBV15; size: NA; J: TRBJ2-3; CDR3: CATSTRALRGDTQYF; DNA: TGTGCCACCAGCACGCGGGCCCTACGAGGGGATACGCAGTATTTT
D: TRBD1; V: TRBV4-1; size: many; J: TRBJ2-1; CDR3: CASSQSASTGVGAGEQFF; DNA: TGCGCCAGCAGCCAATCTGCCTCGACAGGGGTCGGGGCAGGTGAGCAGTTCTTC
D: NA; V: TRBV9; size: NA; J: TRBJ2-3; CDR3: CASSVDQSTDTQYF; DNA: TGTGCCAGCAGCGTAGACCAGAGCACAGATACGCAGTATTTT
D: NA; V: TRBV7-9; size: few; J: TRBJ2-5; CDR3: CASSLITGKETQYF; DNA: TGTGCCAGCAGCTTAATTACGGGAAAAGAGACCCAGTACTTC
D: NA; V: TRBV2; size: NA; J: TRBJ2-5; CDR3: CAIKTGGETQYF; DNA: TGTGCCATCAAGACAGGAGGAGAGACCCAGTACTTC
D: TRBD1; V: TRBV3-1; size: NA; J: TRBJ1-2; CDR3: CASSQTGQGAHGYTF; DNA: TGTGCCAGCAGCCAGACGGGACAGGGGGCGCATGGCTACACCTTC
D: TRBD1; V: TRBV4-1; size: NA; J: TRBJ2-7; CDR3: CASSQVLSPTGGYEQYF; DNA: TGCGCCAGCAGCCAAGTCCTCTCCCCGACAGGGGGGTACGAGCAGTACTTC
D: TRBD2; V: TRBV7-2; size: many; J: TRBJ2-5; CDR3: CASSVGAGGPQETQYF; DNA: TGTGCCAGCAGCGTGGGAGCGGGAGGCCCTCAAGAGACCCAGTACTTC
D: NA; V: TRBV29-1; size: many; J: TRBJ2-7; CDR3: CSVYWTGRDEQYF; DNA: TGCAGCGTCTATTGGACAGGGAGGGACGAGCAGTACTTC
D: NA; V: TRBV3-1; size: NA; J: TRBJ1-5; CDR3: CASSPHSSPTQPQHF; DNA: TGTGCCAGCAGCCCTCACAGTTCACCCACTCAGCCCCAGCATTTT
D: TRBD2; V: TRBV6-5; size: many; J: TRBJ2-3; CDR3: CASRSPGTSAYTQYF; DNA: TGTGCCAGCAGGAGTCCCGGGACTAGTGCGTATACGCAGTATTTT
D: TRBD2; V: TRBV6-6; size: NA; J: TRBJ2-7; CDR3: CATSSGQRGNSYEQYF; DNA: TGTGCCACCTCCTCGGGCCAGCGGGGGAACTCCTACGAGCAGTACTTC
D: TRBD2; V: TRBV10-2; size: NA; J: TRBJ2-7; CDR3: CATRGPSGSYEQYF; DNA: TGCGCCACCAGGGGCCCTAGCGGGAGCTACGAGCAGTACTTC
D: TRBD2; V: TRBV9; size: NA; J: TRBJ2-7; CDR3: CASSALTSGEQYF; DNA: TGTGCCAGCAGCGCCTTGACTAGCGGCGAGCAGTACTTC
D: TRBD1; V: TRBV11-2; size: few; J: TRBJ1-4; CDR3: CASSRGQLYEKLFF; DNA: TGTGCCAGCAGCCGGGGACAGCTCTATGAAAAACTGTTTTTT
D: NA; V: TRBV28; size: NA; J: TRBJ1-5; CDR3: CVSNLRSNQPQHF; DNA: TGTGTCAGCAACCTACGAAGCAATCAGCCCCAGCATTTT
D: NA; V: TRBV24-1; size: NA; J: TRBJ2-3; CDR3: CATSDLPHGTDTQYF; DNA: TGTGCCACCAGTGATTTGCCCCACGGAACAGATACGCAGTATTTT
D: TRBD1; V: TRBV9; size: NA; J: TRBJ2-1; CDR3: CASSVGQGSHNEQFF; DNA: TGTGCCAGCAGCGTTGGACAGGGTAGCCACAATGAGCAGTTCTTC
D: TRBD2; V: TRBV9; size: few; J: TRBJ2-5; CDR3: CASSPPGPGGLQETQYF; DNA: TGTGCCAGCAGCCCACCGGGACCGGGGGGGTTACAAGAGACCCAGTACTTC
D: NA; V: TRBV4-1; size: NA; J: TRBJ1-5; CDR3: CASSRTVPFNQPQHF; DNA: TGCGCCAGCAGCCGGACAGTTCCTTTCAATCAGCCCCAGCATTTT
D: TRBD1; V: TRBV2; size: few; J: TRBJ2-7; CDR3: CASRTGNSYEQYF; DNA: TGTGCCAGCAGGACAGGGAACTCCTACGAGCAGTACTTC
D: NA; V: TRBV4-1; size: NA; J: TRBJ2-6; CDR3: CASSQVPSSGANVLTF; DNA: TGCGCCAGCAGCCAAGTCCCTTCCTCTGGGGCCAACGTCCTGACTTTC
D: TRBD2; V: TRBV13; size: NA; J: TRBJ2-7; CDR3: CASRRGGGYSYEQYF; DNA: TGTGCCAGCAGGCGAGGCGGGGGGTACTCCTACGAGCAGTACTTC
D: NA; V: TRBV2; size: NA; J: TRBJ1-2; CDR3: CASIRGGRSGHTF; DNA: TGTGCCAGCATTCGGGGGGGGCGATCTGGCCACACCTTC
D: TRBD2; V: TRBV5-1; size: few; J: TRBJ2-7; CDR3: CASSLGASGIYEQYF; DNA: TGCGCCAGCAGCCTCGGGGCTAGCGGGATCTACGAGCAGTACTTC
D: NA; V: TRBV20-1; size: few; J: TRBJ1-2; CDR3: CSARDLSGVDYGYTF; DNA: TGCAGTGCTAGAGATCTATCCGGGGTGGACTATGGCTACACCTTC
D: NA; V: TRBV10-3; size: few; J: TRBJ2-3; CDR3: CAISPGGTDTQYF; DNA: TGTGCCATCAGTCCCGGGGGCACAGATACGCAGTATTTT
D: NA; V: TRBV10-3; size: NA; J: TRBJ1-5; CDR3: CAIGEGQPQHF; DNA: TGTGCCATCGGGGAGGGGCAGCCCCAGCATTTT
D: TRBD2; V: TRBV20-1; size: NA; J: TRBJ2-1; CDR3: CSASSPGLAGGNNEQFF; DNA: TGCAGTGCTTCCTCCCCGGGACTAGCGGGGGGCAACAATGAGCAGTTCTTC
D: NA; V: TRBV20-1; size: NA; J: TRBJ2-3; CDR3: CSAVTGKPQDTQYF; DNA: TGCAGTGCCGTAACGGGGAAACCCCAAGATACGCAGTATTTT
D: NA; V: TRBV4-2; size: NA; J: TRBJ1-1; CDR3: CASSQDSAANTEAFF; DNA: TGTGCCAGCAGCCAAGATTCGGCAGCGAACACTGAAGCTTTCTTT
D: NA; V: TRBV4-1; size: NA; J: TRBJ2-1; CDR3: CASSQDWGPPHNEQFF; DNA: TGCGCCAGCAGCCAAGATTGGGGGCCCCCCCACAATGAGCAGTTCTTC
D: TRBD1; V: TRBV5-1; size: few; J: TRBJ2-1; CDR3: CASSFQGANEQFF; DNA: TGCGCCAGCAGCTTCCAGGGGGCCAATGAGCAGTTCTTC
D: TRBD2; V: TRBV5-1; size: NA; J: TRBJ2-1; CDR3: CANSPRASGSYNEQFF; DNA: TGCGCCAACAGCCCTCGCGCTAGCGGGTCCTACAATGAGCAGTTCTTC
D: NA; V: TRBV3-1; size: NA; J: TRBJ1-4; CDR3: CASSLSRSRAEEKLFF; DNA: TGTGCCAGCAGCCTATCTCGTAGTCGGGCGGAGGAAAAACTGTTTTTT
D: TRBD1; V: TRBV7-8; size: few; J: TRBJ2-1; CDR3: CASSLRQGAVINEQFF; DNA: TGTGCCAGCAGCTTAAGACAGGGGGCAGTTATCAATGAGCAGTTCTTC
D: NA; V: TRBV4-1; size: NA; J: TRBJ1-6; CDR3: CASSQDRVGGNSPLHF; DNA: TGCGCCAGCAGCCAAGATCGGGTGGGTGGGAATTCACCCCTCCACTTT
D: NA; V: TRBV2; size: few; J: TRBJ1-2; CDR3: CASKVGANGYTF; DNA: TGTGCCAGCAAAGTGGGCGCGAATGGCTACACCTTC
D: NA; V: TRBV4-1; size: few; J: TRBJ2-7; CDR3: CASSQGSNSYEQYF; DNA: TGCGCCAGCAGCCAGGGCTCAAACTCCTACGAGCAGTACTTC
D: TRBD2; V: TRBV11-2; size: NA; J: TRBJ2-1; CDR3: CASSWTTSGGNEQFF; DNA: TGTGCCAGCAGCTGGACCACTAGCGGGGGAAATGAGCAGTTCTTC